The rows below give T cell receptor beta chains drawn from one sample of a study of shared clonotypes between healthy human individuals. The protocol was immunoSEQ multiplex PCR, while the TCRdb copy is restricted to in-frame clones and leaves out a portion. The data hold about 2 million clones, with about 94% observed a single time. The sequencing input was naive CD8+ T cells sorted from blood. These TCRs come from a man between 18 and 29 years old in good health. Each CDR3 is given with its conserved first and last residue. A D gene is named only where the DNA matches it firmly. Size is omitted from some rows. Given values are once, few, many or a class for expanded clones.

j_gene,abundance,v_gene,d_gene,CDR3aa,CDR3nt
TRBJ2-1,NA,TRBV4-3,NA,CASSQDRASYNEQFF,TGCGCCAGCAGCCAAGATAGGGCAAGCTACAATGAGCAGTTCTTC
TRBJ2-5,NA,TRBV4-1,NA,CASSQIWPGRETQYF,TGCGCCAGCAGCCAAATTTGGCCCGGGAGAGAGACCCAGTACTTC
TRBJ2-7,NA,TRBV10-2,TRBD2,CASRRLAGTDEQYF,TGCGCCAGCAGGAGACTAGCGGGGACCGACGAGCAGTACTTC
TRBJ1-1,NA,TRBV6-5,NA,CASSTDTEGLFEAFF,TGTGCCAGCAGTACGGACACCGAGGGTCTTTTCGAAGCTTTCTTT
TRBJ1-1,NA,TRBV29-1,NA,CSVAWNTEAFF,TGCAGCGTTGCGTGGAACACTGAAGCTTTCTTT
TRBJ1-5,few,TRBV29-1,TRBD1,CSVGTGGNQPQHF,TGCAGCGTTGGGACAGGGGGCAATCAGCCCCAGCATTTT
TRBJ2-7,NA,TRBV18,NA,CASSPPLSRGEQYF,TGTGCCAGCTCACCACCTCTTAGCCGGGGGGAGCAGTACTTC
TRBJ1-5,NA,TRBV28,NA,CASSLTVTGLPQHF,TGTGCCAGCAGTTTAACAGTGACCGGGTTGCCCCAGCATTTT
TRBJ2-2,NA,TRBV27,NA,CASKPGRIGELFF,TGTGCCAGCAAGCCGGGGCGTATCGGGGAGCTGTTTTTT
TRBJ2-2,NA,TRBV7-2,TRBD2,CASSLGTSVYTGELFF,TGTGCCAGCAGCTTAGGGACTAGCGTATACACCGGGGAGCTGTTTTTT
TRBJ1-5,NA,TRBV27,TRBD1,CASSLGQGGDQPQHF,TGTGCCAGCAGTTTGGGACAGGGAGGGGATCAGCCCCAGCATTTT
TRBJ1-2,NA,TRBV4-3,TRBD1,CASSQVDRAGYGYTF,TGCGCCAGCAGCCAAGTAGACAGGGCGGGATATGGCTACACCTTC
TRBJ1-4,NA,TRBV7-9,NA,CASSPLEEKLFF,TGTGCCAGCAGCCCCCTAGAAGAAAAACTGTTTTTT
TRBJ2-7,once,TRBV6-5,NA,CASRRLGLLVEQYF,TGTGCCAGCAGGCGACTAGGACTTCTGGTAGAGCAGTACTTC
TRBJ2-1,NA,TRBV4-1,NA,CASSLTDAGNEQFF,TGCGCCAGCAGCCTCACGGACGCGGGCAATGAGCAGTTCTTC
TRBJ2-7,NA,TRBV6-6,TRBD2,CASSYSGAESYEQYF,TGTGCCAGCAGTTACAGCGGGGCAGAAAGCTACGAGCAGTACTTC
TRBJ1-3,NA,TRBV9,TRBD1,CASSTPGQGSGNTIYF,TGTGCCAGCAGCACTCCGGGACAGGGCTCTGGAAACACCATATATTTT
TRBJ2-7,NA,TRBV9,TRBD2,CASSVAASGTYEQYF,TGTGCCAGCAGCGTAGCGGCCAGCGGGACCTACGAGCAGTACTTC
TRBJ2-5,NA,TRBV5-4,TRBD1,CASSLLGGRQGKETQYF,TGTGCCAGCAGCTTGTTGGGGGGCCGACAGGGGAAAGAGACCCAGTACTTC
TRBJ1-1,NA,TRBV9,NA,CASSPERRPANTEAFF,TGTGCCAGCAGCCCCGAGAGAAGGCCGGCGAACACTGAAGCTTTCTTT
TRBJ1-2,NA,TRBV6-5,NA,CASSVTGEGYGYTF,TGTGCCAGCAGTGTAACGGGGGAGGGCTATGGCTACACCTTC
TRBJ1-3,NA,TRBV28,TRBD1,CASAVTGGGNTIYF,TGTGCCAGCGCCGTGACAGGGGGCGGAAACACCATATATTTT
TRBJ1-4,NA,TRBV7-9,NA,CASSPGEGEGILLGEKLFF,TGTGCCAGCAGCCCCGGAGAAGGGGAAGGGATACTTTTAGGTGAAAAACTGTTTTTT
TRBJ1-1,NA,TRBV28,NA,CASSLRGYTEAFF,TGTGCCAGCAGTTTAAGAGGGTATACTGAAGCTTTCTTT
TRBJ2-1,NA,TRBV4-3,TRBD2,CASSQESSGRYEQFF,TGCGCCAGCAGCCAAGAGTCCAGCGGGAGATACGAGCAGTTCTTC
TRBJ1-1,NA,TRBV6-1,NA,CASSERGGRGTEAFF,TGTGCCAGCAGTGAAAGGGGAGGGCGAGGGACTGAAGCTTTCTTT
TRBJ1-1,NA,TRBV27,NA,CASSLSWANTEAFF,TGTGCCAGCAGTTTATCGTGGGCGAACACTGAAGCTTTCTTT
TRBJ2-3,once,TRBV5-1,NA,CASSLPTSTDTQYF,TGCGCCAGCAGCTTGCCCACTAGCACAGATACGCAGTATTTT
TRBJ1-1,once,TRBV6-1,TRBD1,CASKDRGLSEAFF,TGTGCCAGCAAAGACAGGGGGCTGAGTGAAGCTTTCTTT
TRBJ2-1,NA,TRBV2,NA,CASSESSDWNEQFF,TGTGCCAGCAGTGAAAGCTCTGATTGGAATGAGCAGTTCTTC
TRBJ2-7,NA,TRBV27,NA,CASSPQVGYEQYF,TGTGCCAGCAGTCCCCAGGTGGGCTACGAGCAGTACTTC
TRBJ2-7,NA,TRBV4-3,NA,CASSQAGVGEQYF,TGCGCCAGCAGCCAAGCCGGGGTAGGGGAGCAGTACTTC
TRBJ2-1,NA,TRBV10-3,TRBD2,CAVREGTSYNEQFF,TGTGCCGTTCGGGAGGGGACATCCTACAATGAGCAGTTCTTC
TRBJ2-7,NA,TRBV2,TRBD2,CASSDDDSGSLPYEQYF,TGTGCCAGCAGTGACGACGATAGCGGGAGCCTCCCCTACGAGCAGTACTTC
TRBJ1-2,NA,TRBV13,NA,CASSPPGRGYGYTF,TGTGCCAGCAGCCCACCGGGCAGAGGGTATGGCTACACCTTC
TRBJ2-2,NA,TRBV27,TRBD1,CASSLSDRGTGELFF,TGTGCCAGCAGTTTAAGTGACAGGGGTACCGGGGAGCTGTTTTTT
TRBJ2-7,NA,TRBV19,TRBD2,CASSIGRGAYEQYF,TGTGCCAGTTCCATCGGGAGGGGGGCCTACGAGCAGTACTTC
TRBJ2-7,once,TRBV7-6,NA,CASSLAVSSASYEQYF,TGTGCCAGCAGCTTAGCGGTCTCTAGCGCGTCCTACGAGCAGTACTTC
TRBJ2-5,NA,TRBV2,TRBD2,CASSTTTGILAGNPQETQYF,TGTGCCAGCAGTACTACGACGGGTATACTAGCGGGGAACCCTCAAGAGACCCAGTACTTC
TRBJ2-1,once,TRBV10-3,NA,CAISELNRDTKEQFF,TGTGCCATCAGTGAGTTGAACCGGGACACTAAAGAGCAGTTCTTC
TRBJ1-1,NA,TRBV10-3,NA,CAIPGGYVGTEAFF,TGTGCCATCCCTGGGGGGTACGTAGGGACTGAAGCTTTCTTT
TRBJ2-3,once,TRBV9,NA,CASSGRGSTDTQYF,TGTGCCAGCAGCGGGCGGGGAAGCACAGATACGCAGTATTTT
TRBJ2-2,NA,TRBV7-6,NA,CASSPLISANTGELFF,TGTGCCAGCAGCCCATTAATTTCAGCGAACACCGGGGAGCTGTTTTTT